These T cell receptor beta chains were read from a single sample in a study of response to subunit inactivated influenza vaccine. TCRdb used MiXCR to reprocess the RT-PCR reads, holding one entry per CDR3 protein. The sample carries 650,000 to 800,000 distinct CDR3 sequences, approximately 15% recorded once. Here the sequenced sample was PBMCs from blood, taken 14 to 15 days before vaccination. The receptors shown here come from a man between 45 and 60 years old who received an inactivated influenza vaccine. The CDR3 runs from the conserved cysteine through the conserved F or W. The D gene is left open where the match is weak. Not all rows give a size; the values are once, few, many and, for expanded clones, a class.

CDR3aa: CASQSLSGTSEQFF; abundance: -; v_gene: TRBV6-2/TRBV6-3; d_gene: -; j_gene: TRBJ2-1; len: 14
CDR3aa: CSARESQITGTSGSRSYNEQFF; abundance: few; v_gene: TRBV20-1; d_gene: TRBD2; j_gene: TRBJ2-1; len: 22
CDR3aa: CASSTSGRRTDTQYF; abundance: few; v_gene: TRBV12-3/TRBV12-4; d_gene: TRBD2; j_gene: TRBJ2-3; len: 15
CDR3aa: CASRQGQGNTGELFF; abundance: few; v_gene: TRBV12-3/TRBV12-4; d_gene: TRBD1; j_gene: TRBJ2-2; len: 15
CDR3aa: CASSIPTLNTEAFF; abundance: -; v_gene: TRBV7-2; d_gene: -; j_gene: TRBJ1-1; len: 14
CDR3aa: CASSRDPAVAYEQYF; abundance: few; v_gene: TRBV28; d_gene: -; j_gene: TRBJ2-7; len: 15
CDR3aa: CASSLVGDRSNEQFF; abundance: -; v_gene: TRBV5-1; d_gene: -; j_gene: TRBJ2-1; len: 15
CDR3aa: CASSAGSQTLVYTF; abundance: -; v_gene: TRBV9; d_gene: -; j_gene: TRBJ1-2; len: 14
CDR3aa: CASSSGTSGTLSTDTQYF; abundance: few; v_gene: TRBV9; d_gene: TRBD2; j_gene: TRBJ2-3; len: 18
CDR3aa: CATSDLGTGRETQYF; abundance: -; v_gene: TRBV24-1; d_gene: TRBD1; j_gene: TRBJ2-5; len: 15
CDR3aa: CASSHSLANTGELFF; abundance: -; v_gene: TRBV4-1; d_gene: -; j_gene: TRBJ2-2; len: 15
CDR3aa: CASTLGAGSNNEQFF; abundance: few; v_gene: TRBV6-2/TRBV6-3; d_gene: -; j_gene: TRBJ2-1; len: 15
CDR3aa: CASSQEFNEKLFF; abundance: few; v_gene: TRBV6-1; d_gene: -; j_gene: TRBJ1-4; len: 13
CDR3aa: CASSFLGGADTGELFF; abundance: few; v_gene: TRBV27; d_gene: TRBD2; j_gene: TRBJ2-2; len: 16
CDR3aa: CASKEPGRMNTEAFF; abundance: many; v_gene: TRBV6-1; d_gene: -; j_gene: TRBJ1-1; len: 15
CDR3aa: CASSLGTYNQYF; abundance: -; v_gene: TRBV5-6; d_gene: -; j_gene: TRBJ2-4; len: 12
CDR3aa: CAFPPPTNQPQHF; abundance: many; v_gene: TRBV10-3; d_gene: -; j_gene: TRBJ1-5; len: 13
CDR3aa: CASRQGTANGELFF; abundance: -; v_gene: TRBV12-3/TRBV12-4; d_gene: TRBD1; j_gene: TRBJ2-2; len: 14